Listed here are 21 T cell receptor beta chains from one sample, sequenced in a study of response to subunit inactivated influenza vaccine. TCRdb itself ran the RT-PCR reads through MiXCR, one entry per CDR3 protein. The sample has about half a million distinct CDR3 sequences, less than 10% seen once; the top ten hold over 10%. The input for sequencing was PBMCs from blood, taken less than 30 months after vaccination. The receptors originated from a man between 50 and 75 years old who received an inactivated influenza vaccine.

This clonotype appeared a few times. The chain carries TRBV19 and TRBJ2-7, with D hard to call. V lost 7 bases and J lost 5, with 6 bases in between. The CDR3 runs 10 residues. CDR1 and CDR2 (germline): LNHDA, SQIVND (reference sequence). In DNA, the CDR3 is TGTGCCAGTACTTCCGACGAGCAGTACTTC. Its translation: CASTSDEQYF.

Comments on this clonotype: This may stem from a read error, because a much larger clone lies one nucleotide away. The rearrangement joins TRBV3-1 to TRBJ2-1, with a tentative D call TRBD1 (6 bases). The CDR3 consists of 17 residues. CDR1 and CDR2 from the germline V gene are LGHDT and YNNKEL (reference sequence). This CDR3 reads CACSQDGDRFSQLEQFF. The CDR3 nucleotides are TGTGCCTGCAGCCAAGATGGAGACAGGTTTTCCCAATTAGAGCAGTTCTTC.

In its sample, this clonotype was seen many times. The chain recombines TRBV12-3 or TRBV12-4 with TRBJ2-3; 8 bases fit TRBD2. V shed 3 bases and J 5 bases; nucleotides not matched to a gene: 1. The CDR3 contains 13 residues. The CDR3 DNA reads as TGTGCCAGCAGTTTCCTAGCGGGAGATACGCAGTATTTT. Translated, it gives CASSFLAGDTQYF.

The CDR3 loop is CASSVRQGPTNYGYTF. CDR3 DNA: TGTGCCAGCAGCGTTAGGCAGGGGCCAACTAACTATGGCTACACCTTC. The genes are TRBV7-8 and TRBJ1-2, with D possibly matching TRBD1 (6 bases). The V end was cut by 5 bases, the J end by 0 bases, with 16 bases between. The germline V gene has CDR1 SGHVS and CDR2 FQNEAQ. CDR3 length equals 16 residues.

This clonotype was seen at least ten times. This chain links TRBV5-1 with TRBJ1-6, with 7 positions matching TRBD1. CDR3 length: 14 amino acids. V was pared by 4 bases and J by 4 bases, with 2 bases of the junction left unmatched. In germline, CDR1 is SGHRS, CDR2 YFSETQ. CDR3 in DNA: TGCGCCAGCAGCCCGGGACAGTATAATTCACCCCTCCACTTT. Translating gives CASSPGQYNSPLHF.

This clonotype appeared many times. V gene TRBV4-2 combines with J gene TRBJ2-4; 8 nucleotides agree with TRBD2. The CDR3 consists of 17 residues. J lost 3 bases, V lost 0 bases, and 7 bases had no gene match. The germline gives CDR1 LGHNA, CDR2 YNFKEQ. CDR3 region: CASSQDLAGGGKNIQYF. CDR3 coding DNA: TGTGCCAGCAGCCAAGACCTGGCGGGGGGTGGCAAAAACATTCAGTACTTC.

In its sample, this clonotype was seen a few times. This chain uses TRBV6-2 or TRBV6-3 with TRBJ2-7; D perhaps matches TRBD2 (6 bases). Germline assignment: CDR1 MNHEY and CDR2 SVGEGT. This CDR3 spans 17 amino acids. Trimming shortened V by 6 bases and J by 3 bases, and 24 bases separated the two germline ends. As DNA, the CDR3 is TGTGCCAGCAGCCGGAGGATGGGCGGGGCGAACCACTACGAGCAGTACTTC. It is translated as CASSRRMGGANHYEQYF.

The gene calls are TRBV7-2 and TRBJ2-1, with 8 positions matching TRBD2. This CDR3 contains 15 residues. Germline values: CDR1 SGHTA, CDR2 FQGNSA. V shed 6 bases and J 6 bases; nucleotides not matched to a gene: 10. The CDR3 DNA sequence: TGTGCCAGCAGAGTCCAGCGGGAGTCTGTCAATGAGCAGTTCTTC. The encoded protein is CASRVQRESVNEQFF. The complete variable domain, with remaining parts taken from reference TRBV7-2 and TRBJ2-1, reads GAGVSQSPSNKVTEKGKDVELRCDPISGHTALYWYRQSLGQGLEFLIYFQGNSAPDKSGLPSDRFSAERTGGSVSTLTIQRTQQEDSAVYLCASRVQRESVNEQFFGPGTRLTVL.

The chain employs TRBV11-3 and TRBJ2-2, with 7 bases fitting TRBD1. The CDR3 length is 17 residues. V shed 5 bases, J shed 0 bases, and the junction held 9 bases outside the gene matches. Germline V CDR1 and CDR2: SGHNT, YENEEA. CDR3 region: CASSRPRDSPNTGELFF. The CDR3 nucleotides read TGTGCCAGCAGCCGACCTCGGGACAGCCCGAACACCGGGGAGCTGTTTTTT.

J is TRBJ2-7 and V is TRBV18; 12 bases fit TRBD1. The CDR3 spans 17 residues. Germline V lookup: CDR1 KGHSH, CDR2 LQKENI. Losses at the gene ends were 4 bases for V and 3 bases for J; bases not matched to a gene: 10. CDR3 in DNA: TGTGCCAGCTCACAGAACCGGGGGACAGGGGGCGGCTACGAGCAGTACTTC. Its protein is CASSQNRGTGGGYEQYF.

The chain has TRBV7-9 and TRBJ1-1; 9 nucleotides agree with TRBD1. With V trimmed by 4 bases and J by 5 bases, 11 bases remained unmatched. Germline lookup yields CDR1 SEHNR and CDR2 FQNEAQ (reference sequence). This CDR3 is 16 amino acids long. CDR3 region: CASSSTSGTGSTEAFF. CDR3 in DNA: TGTGCCAGCAGCTCAACCTCCGGGACAGGGAGTACTGAAGCTTTCTTT.

This sequence joins TRBV4-3 and TRBJ2-7; D is undetermined. The germline V and J ends were trimmed by 0 bases and 2 bases, with 11 bases remaining between them. Germline loops: CDR1 LGHNA, CDR2 YSLEER. CDR3 length equals 15 residues. CDR3 nucleotide sequence: TGCGCCAGCAGCCAAGATGGTGTCAGTACCTACGAGCAGTACTTC. Translated, it gives CASSQDGVSTYEQYF.

V gene TRBV28 combines with J gene TRBJ2-3; no clear D. V shed 7 bases and J shed 2 bases, with 19 bases lying between them. The germline gives CDR1 MDHEN, CDR2 SYDVKM. The CDR3 runs to 16 residues. Written as DNA, the CDR3 is TGTGCCAGCACCCGGTATGCGCACGAGCCCACAGATACGCAGTATTTT. Translating it yields CASTRYAHEPTDTQYF. Together with reference TRBV28 and TRBJ2-3, the CDR3 gives the full variable domain: DVKVTQSSRYLVKRTGEKVFLECVQDMDHENMFWYRQDPGLGLRLIYFSYDVKMKEKGDIPEGYSVSREKKERFSLILESASTNQTSMYLCASTRYAHEPTDTQYFGPGTRLTVL.

This clonotype was counted at least ten times. This sequence joins TRBV20-1 and TRBJ2-1; tentative D call: TRBD2 (6 bases). CDR1 and CDR2 (germline): DFQATT, SNEGSKA (reference sequence). This CDR3 has 14 residues. V was pared by 0 bases and J by 5 bases, with 11 bases between. CDR3 residues: CSARDMEGNNEQFF. CDR3 sequence (DNA): TGCAGTGCTAGAGATATGGAGGGGAACAATGAGCAGTTCTTC.

This clonotype was found a few times. The chain combines TRBV4-3 with TRBJ2-3; tentatively, D is TRBD1 or TRBD2 (5 bases each). The CDR3 has 15 residues. Trimming pared 4 bases from V and 2 bases from J, leaving 13 bases between. Germline CDR1 and CDR2: LGHNA and YSLEER. This CDR3 is CASSPIWGNTDTQYF. The CDR3 nucleotides read TGCGCCAGCAGCCCAATTTGGGGGAACACAGATACGCAGTATTTT.

This clonotype has only a few counts. The chain employs TRBV2 and TRBJ2-3; TRBD2 matches at 10 bases. The CDR3 covers 15 residues. Per germline, CDR1 SNHLY and CDR2 FYNNEI. After removal of 6 bases from V and 7 bases from J, the junction contained 10 bases not matched to a gene. CDR3 coding DNA: TGTGCCAGCAGAGTAGCGGGAGGCCTCAGGAATACGCAGTATTTT. As protein: CASRVAGGLRNTQYF.

This chain uses TRBV5-1 with TRBJ2-3; D tentatively fits TRBD1 or TRBD2 (5 bases each). The CDR3 sequence is 15 residues long. The germline V and J ends were trimmed by 2 bases and 2 bases, with 12 bases remaining between them. CDR1 is SGHRS, CDR2 YFSETQ, per germline. In DNA form, the CDR3 reads TGCGCCAGCAGCTTCCAGGGAGCATACACAGATACGCAGTATTTT. The encoded protein is CASSFQGAYTDTQYF. The variable domain in full, completed from reference TRBV5-1 and TRBJ2-3, reads KAGVTQTPRYLIKTRGQQVTLSCSPISGHRSVSWYQQTPGQGLQFLFEYFSETQRNKGNFPGRFSGRQFSNSRSEMNVSTLELGDSALYLCASSFQGAYTDTQYFGPGTRLTVL.

This clonotype was picked up many times. V and J are TRBV14 and TRBJ2-1, with D perhaps matching TRBD1 (5 bases). The germline V and J ends were trimmed by 1 base and 8 bases, with 21 bases remaining between them. CDR3 size: 17 residues. The germline CDR1 and CDR2 sequences are SGHDN and FVKESK. The CDR3: CASSQVVGPLRSYEQFF. In DNA form, the CDR3 reads TGTGCCAGCAGCCAAGTAGTGGGGCCTCTAAGGTCTTATGAGCAGTTCTTC.

This clonotype was recorded many times. The rearrangement joins TRBV24-1 to TRBJ2-3; D is undetermined. Trimming pared 2 bases from V and 6 bases from J, leaving 8 bases between. Germline V gene lookup returns CDR1 KGHDR and CDR2 SFDVKD. The CDR3 spans 13 residues. The CDR3 loop is CATSDWQADTQYF. Written as DNA, the CDR3 is TGTGCCACCAGTGATTGGCAAGCTGATACGCAGTATTTT.

In its sample, this clonotype was seen a few times. The J gene is TRBJ1-2, the V gene TRBV30; no reliable D call. Germline assignment: CDR1 GTSNPN and CDR2 SVGIG (reference sequence). This CDR3 spans 12 amino acids. Trimming left V 2 bases short and J 4 bases short, with 8 bases between. DNA of the CDR3: TGTGCCTGGAGTCGACAAAGCTATGGCTACACCTTC. It yields the protein CAWSRQSYGYTF.

This clonotype occurred a few times. The chain recombines TRBV4-3 with TRBJ2-7; 14 bases are a match to TRBD2. There are 19 residues in the CDR3. J was trimmed by 2 bases and V by 3 bases; bases with no gene match: 12. The germline gives CDR1 LGHNA, CDR2 YSLEER. CDR3 region: CASSQFPGLAGEFAYEQYF. CDR3 DNA sequence: TGCGCCAGCAGCCAGTTCCCGGGACTAGCGGGAGAATTTGCCTACGAGCAGTACTTC.